These T cell receptor beta chains were read from a single sample in a study of PD-L1 blockade in urothelial cancer. Assay used: immunoSEQ multiplex PCR; TCRdb lists only in-frame clones, some missing. The table lists tens of thousands of clones, about four fifths of them singletons. Sequences were derived from PBMCs, sampled around atezolizumab (anti-PD-L1) treatment. Receptor source: a man aged 70-80 years with urothelial cancer. Each CDR3 is given with its conserved first and last residue.

>TRBV25-1|TRBJ2-2
CASRQGATGELFF
>TRBV19|TRBJ2-5
CASSMVSNRYQETQYF
>TRBV18|TRBJ2-1
CASSLAGQANEQFF
>TRBV6-1|TRBJ2-2
CASSALGLAGKGELFF
>TRBV6-5|TRBJ2-5
CASSYSRTSAQETQYF
>TRBV11-2|TRBJ1-2
CASSLRESGYTF
>TRBV5-1|TRBJ2-2
CASSLGQGNTGELFF
>TRBV28|TRBJ1-5
CASSLSQGNSNQPQHF
>TRBV27|TRBJ2-3
CASSSLAGGPTDTQYF
>TRBV7-9|TRBJ1-2
CASSGTGNLGYTF
>TRBV2|TRBJ1-2
CAGRAGGGYTF
>TRBV6-1|TRBJ2-2
CASSFVWREGGELFF
>TRBV4-1|TRBJ2-1
CASSQAGGPNEQFF
>TRBV5-1|TRBJ1-2
CASSLDGTGAYGYTF
>TRBV29-1|TRBJ2-1
CSVESSVNEQFF
>TRBV7-9|TRBJ1-5
CASSRTGYGNQPQHF
>TRBV28|TRBJ2-4
CASSVRGRGSISKNIQYF
>TRBV29-1|TRBJ2-3
CSVEILRTSGSSDTQYF
>TRBV27|TRBJ2-2
CASSQDRARGGELFF
>TRBV11-2|TRBJ2-7
CASSFAAGVSYEQYF
>TRBV10-1|TRBJ2-7
CASSRDRVSYEQYF
>TRBV6-5|TRBJ1-4
CASSRTDTNEKLFF
>TRBV29-1|TRBJ1-3
CSVRTAGNTIYF
>TRBV5-1|TRBJ2-1
CASSSRQGQLNEQFF
>TRBV6-6|TRBJ2-7
CASSYPRQNSYEQYF
>TRBV5-4|TRBJ2-1
CASSGADAGVYNEQFF
>TRBV28|TRBJ1-1
CASSLLSGGTEAFF
>TRBV19|TRBJ1-5
CASSMRNQPQHF
>TRBV30|TRBJ2-3
CATQVGQGDTQYF
>TRBV6-1|TRBJ2-1
CASSRLLEQFF
>TRBV5-4|TRBJ2-1
CASWRQGSYNEQFF
>TRBV5-4|TRBJ2-1
CASSRGSSYNEQFF
>TRBV10-3|TRBJ2-1
CAIRSDAGGHEQFF
>TRBV29-1|TRBJ2-2
CSVNTGGTGELFF
>TRBV19|TRBJ2-7
CASSIGAVAYEQYF
>TRBV5-1|TRBJ1-2
CASSVGTGSNYGYTF
>TRBV5-1|TRBJ2-5
CASSDGQIQETQYF
>TRBV19|TRBJ2-7
CASSQKGGGSPYEQYF
>TRBV6-4|TRBJ1-1
CASSEDSLEKGTEAFF
>TRBV19|TRBJ2-3
CASSIFAGGPYTDTQYF
>TRBV18|TRBJ1-1
CASSPERAGNTEAFF
>TRBV6-6|TRBJ2-7
CASTSPGQGAYEQYF
>TRBV5-5|TRBJ1-4
CASSLFPGQGNEKLFF
>TRBV7-2|TRBJ2-1
CASSASGLGSEQFF
>TRBV29-1|TRBJ2-3
CSVRGGLAGGLLSDTQYF